Sequencing of this T cell receptor (beta chain) was carried out in a study of shared T cell receptors in the human thymus. Here immunoSEQ multiplex PCR was the method, and the copy in TCRdb shows in-frame clones only, minus some. The sample has roughly 550,000 clones; around 78% are singletons. Germline CDR1 reads MGHRA; CDR2 reads YSYEKL. The CDR3 is 15 amino acids. The V gene end was trimmed by 0 bases and the J gene end by 4 bases; junction bases not matched to a gene: 4. The data were also submitted as part of a second study, on human thymus T cells.

The rearrangement links TRBV4-1 to TRBJ2-5; 8 bases agree with TRBD2. This TCR was sampled from a boy in the first two years of life with a congenital heart defect. The sequenced material came from thymocytes. The CDR3 sequence: CASSQEKRETETQYF. The CDR3 DNA follows: TGCGCCAGCAGCCAAGAAAAGCGGGAGACAGAGACCCAGTACTTC.